Each of the 27 T cell receptor beta chains below was sequenced from the same sample in a study of molecular identifiers for immune sequencing clone quantification. TCRdb redid the calling of the PCR reads with MiXCR, one entry per CDR3 protein. The sample consists of about 640,000 distinct CDR3 sequences, just under 20% of them appearing once. The sequenced sample consisted of naive CD8+ T cells from blood, with Jurkat cell RNA spiked in. Subset denoted: FACS-sorted CD8+CD4-CCR7+CD45RA+ naive T cells. Receptors were obtained from a human donor in good health. Some libraries in this study had Jurkat cell RNA spiked in.

This clonotype has a handful of counts. The V gene is TRBV29-1, the J gene TRBJ2-6, with TRBD2 as a possible D gene (5 bases). Trimming took 6 bases from V and 0 from J, leaving 15 bases between them. There are 16 residues in the CDR3. Germline CDR1 SQVTM, CDR2 ANQGSEA. The CDR3 loop is CSVWESILSGANVLTF. In nucleotides, the CDR3 is TGCAGCGTGTGGGAGAGCATACTCTCTGGGGCCAACGTCCTGACTTTC.

This clonotype was seen repeatedly, ten times or more. V and J are TRBV27 and TRBJ2-1, with no clear D. The CDR3 has 13 residues. V shed 3 bases and J shed 8 bases, with 11 bases lying between them. Germline V gene data show CDR1 as MNHEY and CDR2 as SMNVEV (reference sequence). The CDR3 DNA follows: TGTGCCAGCAGTTTCCTCCTATCCTATGAGCAGTTCTTC. It is translated as CASSFLLSYEQFF.

This clonotype was seen a handful of times. V is TRBV16 and J is TRBJ2-7, with a weak D call TRBD2 (6 bases). The CDR3 totals 13 residues. Per germline, CDR1 KGHSY and CDR2 FQNENV. V was pared by 3 bases and J by 3 bases, with 9 bases between. In DNA, the CDR3 is TGTGCCAGCAGCCAGTTAGCGGTCTACGAGCAGTACTTC. Translated, it gives CASSQLAVYEQYF.

In this sample, this clonotype turned up many times. This chain connects TRBV20-1 to TRBJ2-7; 13 bases align to TRBD2. V trimming: 1 base; J trimming: 2 bases; junction bases outside the gene matches: 2. Germline V gene lookup returns CDR1 DFQATT and CDR2 SNEGSKA (reference sequence). This CDR3 contains 15 residues. Written as DNA, the CDR3 is TGCAGTGCTAGAGTGGGACTAGCGGGGCCCTACGAGCAGTACTTC. It translates to CSARVGLAGPYEQYF.

This clonotype was counted ten times or more. CDR3 DNA sequence: TGTGCCAGCAGCTTGGCTAGCGGGGGGTTAAATGAGCAGTTCTTC. It specifies CASSLASGGLNEQFF. This rearrangement joins TRBV7-8 to TRBJ2-1; 11 bases align to TRBD2. The junction had 5 bases not matched to a gene; V was cut back by 3 bases and J by 7 bases. The CDR3 consists of 15 residues. The germline gives CDR1 SGHVS, CDR2 FQNEAQ.

The chain uses TRBV5-6 and TRBJ2-3; TRBD2 matches 11 bases. V dropped 0 bases and J dropped 4; count of bases not matched to a gene: 10. CDR3 length: 18 amino acids. CDR1 and CDR2 from the germline V gene are SGHDT and YYEEEE. The CDR3 loop is CASSLAKLAGVDADTQYF. CDR3 coding DNA: TGTGCCAGCAGCTTGGCCAAACTAGCGGGGGTTGATGCAGATACGCAGTATTTT.

This clonotype appeared many times. J is TRBJ1-5 and V is TRBV12-3 or TRBV12-4; tentatively, D is TRBD1 (6 bases). The CDR3 spans 16 residues. Trimming took 4 bases from V and 1 from J, leaving 14 bases between them. This chain's CDR3 is CASSWAQGKSNQPQHF. The CDR3 DNA reads as TGTGCCAGCAGTTGGGCCCAGGGGAAGAGCAATCAGCCCCAGCATTTT.

This clonotype was seen at least ten times. The chain recombines TRBV7-9 with TRBJ2-1, with D maybe TRBD1 (6 bases). Germline V gene data show CDR1 as SEHNR and CDR2 as FQNEAQ (reference sequence). The CDR3 runs 13 residues. V gave up 5 bases and J gave up 8 bases, with 13 bases separating them. CDR3 sequence reads: CASSPRGLDEQFF. The CDR3, as DNA: TGTGCCAGCAGCCCAAGGGGGTTGGATGAGCAGTTCTTC. Complete variable domain (other parts from reference TRBV7-9 and TRBJ2-1): DTGVSQNPRHKITKRGQNVTFRCDPISEHNRLYWYRQTLGQGPEFLTYFQNEAQLEKSRLLSDRFSAERPKGSFSTLEIQRTEQGDSAMYLCASSPRGLDEQFFGPGTRLTVL.

The table lists this clonotype with many counts. The chain combines TRBV7-9 with TRBJ2-3; D is unresolved. Trimming took off 3 bases at V and 4 bases at J, with 17 bases between the two ends. Germline values: CDR1 SEHNR, CDR2 FQNEAQ (reference sequence). This CDR3 comprises 16 residues. DNA of the CDR3: TGTGCCAGCAGCTTCCCTACTACTCCGGCGGCAGATACGCAGTATTTT. It yields the protein CASSFPTTPAADTQYF.

Of note for this clonotype: At one boundary the junction diverges from the germline segment, which might be a read error. The genes are TRBV5-3 and TRBJ2-7, with D uncertain. TRBV5-3 is identified as an open reading frame with a role that is uncertain. CDR3 length: 12 amino acids. The CDR3 DNA sequence: TGTGCCAGCAGCTTGGGTCTCTGCGAGCAGTACTTC. Amino acid sequence: CASSLGLCEQYF.

This clonotype appeared many times. The rearrangement uses TRBV7-9 and TRBJ1-1; D is possibly TRBD1 (6 bases). There are 15 residues in the CDR3. Germline V gives CDR1 SEHNR, CDR2 FQNEAQ (reference sequence). V lost 5 bases, J lost 5 bases, and 18 bases lay in between. This CDR3 is CASSVIYGGGTEAFF. For the CDR3, the DNA is TGTGCCAGCAGCGTAATTTATGGAGGGGGTACTGAAGCTTTCTTT. Complete variable domain (other parts from reference TRBV7-9 and TRBJ1-1): DTGVSQNPRHKITKRGQNVTFRCDPISEHNRLYWYRQTLGQGPEFLTYFQNEAQLEKSRLLSDRFSAERPKGSFSTLEIQRTEQGDSAMYLCASSVIYGGGTEAFFGQGTRLTVV.

To note about this clonotype: The CDR3 end shows no conserved phenylalanine or tryptophan, and so a read error is likely. The chain is built from TRBV5-6 and TRBJ2-7, with TRBD2 identical over 9 bases. Germline CDR1 is SGHDT and CDR2 is YYEEEE. V shed 3 bases, J shed 6 bases, and the junction held 13 bases outside the gene matches. CDR3 length equals 16 residues. The CDR3 protein is CASSYPLSGRSREQYL. The CDR3 DNA follows: TGTGCCAGCAGCTACCCACTTAGCGGGAGAAGTCGCGAGCAGTACCTC.

This clonotype was seen ten or more times. DNA of the CDR3: TGTGCCACCAGTGAATCGGACAGATACGGGGCCACAGATACGCAGTATTTT. Its translation: CATSESDRYGATDTQYF. The gene calls are TRBV24-1 and TRBJ2-3; TRBD1 might be the D (6 bases). CDR3 length: 17 amino acids. Deletions cut 4 bases from V and 2 bases from J, with 18 bases between. Germline-derived CDR1 and CDR2 are KGHDR and SFDVKD.

The CDR3: CASSTTGTENSYGYTF. The DNA for the CDR3 is TGTGCCAGCAGCACAACCGGGACAGAAAATAGCTATGGCTACACCTTC. This chain links TRBV7-9 with TRBJ1-2, with 7 bases aligning to TRBD1. The CDR3 is made up of 16 amino acids. CDR1 SEHNR and CDR2 FQNEAQ come from the germline V gene (reference sequence). Trimming removed 5 bases from V and 4 bases from J; junction bases left unmatched: 13.

This clonotype was detected only once. The chain is built from TRBV2 and TRBJ1-6; D remains unclear. The germline V gene has CDR1 SNHLY and CDR2 FYNNEI. The V and J ends lost 3 bases and 5 bases respectively, with 8 bases between them. This CDR3 has 14 amino acids. CDR3 residues: CASSDLQNNSPLHF. DNA for the CDR3: TGTGCCAGCAGTGACCTACAGAATAATTCACCCCTCCACTTT.

The J gene is TRBJ1-6, the V gene TRBV3-1, with D hard to call. The CDR3 runs 14 residues. Germline V gene data show CDR1 as LGHDT and CDR2 as YNNKEL (reference sequence). Between the trimmed V and J ends, which lost 1 base and 10 bases, there was a span of 11 bases. In DNA, the CDR3 is TGTGCCAGCAGCCAAGCCTCATCAGCCTCACCCCTCCACTTT. Protein sequence: CASSQASSASPLHF.

This clonotype was counted between two and nine times. A clone one base away is much larger, so this may be a read error. V gene TRBV6-5 combines with J gene TRBJ1-1; a weak D match, TRBD1 (5 bases). V lost 11 bases and J 5 bases, leaving 21 bases between the germline ends. Germline CDR1 reads MNHEY; CDR2 reads SVGAGI. This CDR3 has 14 residues. DNA of the CDR3: TGTGCCGGCCGTCCAATCGGTCCAGGGACTGAAGCTTTCTTT. Residues: CAGRPIGPGTEAFF.

Many counts were recorded for this clonotype. V and J are TRBV6-1 and TRBJ1-1; TRBD1 agrees at 7 bases. Per the germline V gene, CDR1 is MNHNS and CDR2 is SASEGT. CDR3 length: 14 amino acids. V lost 4 bases, J lost 5 bases, and 7 bases stayed unmatched. The CDR3 protein is CASSGGTGVTEAFF. CDR3 coding DNA: TGTGCCAGCAGTGGGGGAACAGGGGTTACTGAAGCTTTCTTT.

This clonotype was counted many times. The chain has TRBV28 and TRBJ1-6; 7 bases align to TRBD1. V gave up 2 bases and J gave up 15 bases; unmatched junction bases: 4. The germline V gene encodes CDR1 MDHEN and CDR2 SYDVKM. The CDR3 runs to 12 residues. This CDR3 reads CASSLRGLLLHF. The CDR3 nucleotides read TGTGCCAGCAGTTTAAGGGGGCTGCTCCTCCACTTT.

The chain is built from TRBV27 and TRBJ1-2, with 7 bases lining up with TRBD1. The junction had 1 base not matched to a gene; V was cut back by 3 bases and J by 3 bases. The CDR3 is 13 residues long. Germline V CDR1 and CDR2: MNHEY, SMNVEV (reference sequence). As DNA, the CDR3 is TGTGCCAGCAGTTTGGGACAGCACTATGGCTACACCTTC. Protein: CASSLGQHYGYTF.

Regarding this clonotype: A read error may be the cause here, since a much bigger clone is one base away. The chain combines TRBV12-3 or TRBV12-4 with TRBJ2-7; D call uncertain. The CDR3 length is 12 residues. Trimming left V 3 bases short and J 3 bases short, with 6 bases between. CDR3 in amino acids: CASSFHSYEQYF. The DNA of the CDR3 is TGTGCCAGCAGTTTCCACAGCTACGAGCAGTACTTC.

At least ten counts were recorded for this clonotype. The rearrangement uses TRBV13 and TRBJ2-5; 7 bases line up with TRBD2. The CDR3 is made up of 14 amino acids. The ends lost 5 bases at V and 0 bases at J; junction bases unmatched: 3. Germline V gene sequence: CDR1 PRHDT, CDR2 FYEKMQ (reference sequence). CDR3 protein: CASSGRGYQETQYF. CDR3 nucleotide sequence: TGTGCCAGCAGCGGGCGGGGGTACCAAGAGACCCAGTACTTC.

This clonotype showed up just a few times. DNA for the CDR3: TGTGCCAGCAGTTTGACAGGGGGCGCTCACAATGAGCAGTTCTTC. Translation: CASSLTGGAHNEQFF. V gene TRBV6-5 combines with J gene TRBJ2-1, with 10 bases that match TRBD1. The CDR3 consists of 15 residues. The trim removed 4 bases at V and 5 bases at J, leaving 5 bases unmatched. Per germline, CDR1 MNHEY and CDR2 SVGAGI.

This clonotype was observed at least ten times. The CDR3 loop is CASSLVEGKSYEQYF. CDR3 nucleotides: TGTGCCAGCAGCTTAGTAGAGGGAAAGTCCTACGAGCAGTACTTC. This sequence joins TRBV7-2 and TRBJ2-7; perhaps TRBD2 as D (5 bases). V was cut by 1 base and J by 1 base, with 11 bases left in between. The CDR3 has 15 residues. Germline V gives CDR1 SGHTA, CDR2 FQGNSA.

This clonotype has just a few counts. V usage is TRBV5-8 and J usage is TRBJ2-7; either TRBD1 or TRBD2 may supply D (6 bases each). The CDR3 covers 15 residues. V lost 7 bases and J lost 0, with 17 bases in between. The V gene's germline CDR1 is SGHTS and CDR2 YDEGEE. Here the CDR3 reads CASVSEGGSSYEQYF. CDR3 nucleotide sequence: TGTGCCAGCGTCTCAGAGGGGGGCTCCTCCTACGAGCAGTACTTC. Variable domain in full (rest from reference TRBV5-8 and TRBJ2-7): EAGVTQSPTHLIKTRGQQATLRCSPISGHTSVYWYQQALGLGLQFLLWYDEGEERNRGNFPPRFSGRQFPNYSSELNVNALELEDSALYLCASVSEGGSSYEQYFGPGTRLTVT.

This clonotype was detected many times. The chain combines TRBV30 with TRBJ2-7, with D possibly matching TRBD2 (5 bases). The germline CDR1 and CDR2 sequences are GTSNPN and SVGIG (reference sequence). CDR3 length: 12 amino acids. Trimming removed 0 bases from V and 3 bases from J, with 6 bases in between. Written as DNA, the CDR3 is TGTGCCTGGAGTGTCCGGGACTACGAGCAGTACTTC. It specifies CAWSVRDYEQYF. Supplemented by reference TRBV30 and TRBJ2-7, the full variable domain reads SQTIHQWPATLVQPVGSPLSLECTVEGTSNPNLYWYRQAAGRGLQLLFYSVGIGQISSEVPQNLSASRPQDRQFILSSKKLLLSDSGFYLCAWSVRDYEQYFGPGTRLTVT.

This clonotype was seen a handful of times. V and J are TRBV12-5 and TRBJ2-3; D gene unclear. Germline CDR1 LGHNT, CDR2 FRNRAP. Trimming took off 8 bases at V and 2 bases at J, with 14 bases between the two ends. The CDR3 is 14 amino acids. Here the CDR3 reads CASNKGLITDTQYF. For the CDR3, the DNA is TGTGCTAGTAACAAAGGGTTAATCACAGATACGCAGTATTTT.